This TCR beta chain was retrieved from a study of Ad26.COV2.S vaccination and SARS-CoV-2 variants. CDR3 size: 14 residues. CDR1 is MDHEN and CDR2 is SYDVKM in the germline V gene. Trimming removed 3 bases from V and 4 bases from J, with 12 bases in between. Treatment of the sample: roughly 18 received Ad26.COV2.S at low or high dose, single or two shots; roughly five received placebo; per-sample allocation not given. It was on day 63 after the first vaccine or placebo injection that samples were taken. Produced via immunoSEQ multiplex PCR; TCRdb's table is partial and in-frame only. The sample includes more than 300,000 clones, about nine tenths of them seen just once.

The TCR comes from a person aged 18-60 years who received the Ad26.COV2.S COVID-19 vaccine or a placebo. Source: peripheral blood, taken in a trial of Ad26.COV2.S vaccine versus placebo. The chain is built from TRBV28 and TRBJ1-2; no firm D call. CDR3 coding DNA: TGTGCCAGCAGTTTCGGGGAGCCAAGCTATGGCTACACCTTC. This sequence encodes CASSFGEPSYGYTF.